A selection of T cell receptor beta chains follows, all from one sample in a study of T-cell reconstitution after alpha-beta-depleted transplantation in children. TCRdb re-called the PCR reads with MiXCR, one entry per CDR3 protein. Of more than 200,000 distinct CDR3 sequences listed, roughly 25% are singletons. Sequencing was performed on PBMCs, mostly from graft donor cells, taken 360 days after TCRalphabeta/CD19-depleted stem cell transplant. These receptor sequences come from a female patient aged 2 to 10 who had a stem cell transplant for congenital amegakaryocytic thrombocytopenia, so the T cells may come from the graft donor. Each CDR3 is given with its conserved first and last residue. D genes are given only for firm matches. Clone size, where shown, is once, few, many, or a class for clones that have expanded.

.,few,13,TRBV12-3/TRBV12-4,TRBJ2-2,CASSRTVSGELFF,TGTGCCAGCAGTCGGACAGTTAGCGGGGAGCTGTTTTTT
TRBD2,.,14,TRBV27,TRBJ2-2,CAARTSVDTGELFF,TGTGCCGCCCGGACTAGTGTCGACACCGGGGAGCTGTTTTTT
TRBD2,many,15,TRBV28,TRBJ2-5,CASSPRGGWQETQYF,TGTGCCAGCAGTCCCCGGGGGGGCTGGCAAGAGACCCAGTACTTC
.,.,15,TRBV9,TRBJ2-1,CASSVGSGSYNEQFF,TGTGCCAGCAGCGTAGGGAGCGGCTCCTACAATGAGCAGTTCTTC
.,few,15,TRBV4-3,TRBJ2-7,CASSQMTGLSYEQYF,TGCGCCAGCAGCCAAATGACCGGCCTCTCCTACGAGCAGTACTTC
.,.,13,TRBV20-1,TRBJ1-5,CSALGQHNQPQHF,TGCAGTGCTCTAGGACAGCACAATCAGCCCCAGCATTTT
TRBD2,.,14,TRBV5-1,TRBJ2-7,CASSLERESYEQYF,TGCGCCAGCAGCTTGGAGCGGGAGTCTTACGAGCAGTACTTC
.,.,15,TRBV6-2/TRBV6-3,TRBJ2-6,CASRQLSSGANVLTF,TGTGCCAGCAGACAACTAAGCTCTGGGGCCAACGTCCTGACTTTC
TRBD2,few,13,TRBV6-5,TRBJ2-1,CASSIAAGPEQFF,TGTGCCAGCAGTATCGCAGCGGGGCCTGAGCAGTTCTTC
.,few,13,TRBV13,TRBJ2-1,CASSPPGDNEQFF,TGTGCCAGCAGCCCCCCGGGAGACAATGAGCAGTTCTTC
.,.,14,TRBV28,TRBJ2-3,CASLDYGYTDTQYF,TGTGCCAGCTTGGACTATGGTTACACAGATACGCAGTATTTT
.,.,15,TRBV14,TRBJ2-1,CASSPHKGGGNEQFF,TGTGCCAGCAGCCCGCACAAGGGGGGTGGCAATGAGCAGTTCTTC
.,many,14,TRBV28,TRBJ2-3,CASSLFGGSDTQYF,TGTGCCAGCAGTTTATTTGGGGGATCAGATACGCAGTATTTT
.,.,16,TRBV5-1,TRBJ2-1,CASRGGQGKAYNEQFF,TGCGCCAGCAGAGGTGGTCAGGGCAAAGCCTACAATGAGCAGTTCTTC
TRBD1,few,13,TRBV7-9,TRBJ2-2,CASSLTGAGELFF,TGTGCCAGCAGCTTAACAGGGGCCGGGGAGCTGTTTTTT
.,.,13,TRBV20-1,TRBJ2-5,CSASGWAQETQYF,TGCAGTGCTTCAGGGTGGGCGCAAGAGACCCAGTACTTC